This T cell receptor beta chain was obtained from a study of blood T cell repertoires in COVID-19 (dated by TCRdb to between 2020 and 2021). In the study overall: Samples covering the acute and convalescent phases of COVID-19 were provided by collaborators in the United States, Italy and Spain. The prospective study material was composed of cDNA or gDNA derived from T cells, B-cell-depleted T cells, or PBMCs. Subjects who had been exposed to COVID-19, were actively infected with it, or had recovered from it provided the deeply sampled blood TCRbeta repertoires that made up the dataset. A freely available public database, intended as a resource for researchers studying the immune response to SARS-CoV-2, is where the repertoires were released. The samples were drawn from two sources: the first 160 participants of the ongoing ImmuneRACE study, and 1,000 to 1,500 subjects contributed by 6 global collaborators. A de-identified subject ID, COVID-19 status, age in years and sex were almost always included in the sample metadata. HLA class I and class II types, where available, came from metadata supplied by the sample provider rather than from assay-based typing.

TCRbeta CDR3 regions were amplified from genomic DNA using the immunoSEQ Assay, a bias-controlled multiplex PCR. The study's processing was this. Nucleated cell counts per sample were estimated from amplification of reference gene primers within the assay. To quantify the absolute abundance of each unique TCRbeta CDR3 rearrangement, sequence reads were collapsed and filtered. Productive Simpson clonality was computed per sample as the square root of Simpson's diversity index over productive rearrangements. This is the immuneACCESS table as TCRdb keeps it, with only in-frame sequences that have V and J called. A part of the clones is gone; compared with another copy, unresolved V genes explain less than half, and the rest is unexplained. V and J calls and clone size follow that table, whereas D and trimming were derived from the DNA. This sample has roughly 120,000 clones in its table, and approximately 90% of those were observed once. About 2% of the sample lies in the top ten.

This clone has a single count. This clone's antigen is unknown. No base quality values were provided; no much bigger clone lies one nucleotide off. One collaborating source in Seattle enrolled patients while the patients were actively infected and followed the patients over time throughout the course of disease. Each collaborating institution followed its own protocols to collect whole blood in K2EDTA tubes. For TCRbeta analysis, collaborator samples were shipped as frozen whole blood, as isolated PBMCs, or as DNA extracted from either sample type. General conclusions and limits of the study: The amount of clinical and demographic metadata varied by source and participant and was provided uncurated.

The CDR3 covers 17 residues, taking in both the cysteine and the phenylalanine. The entry retains the CDR3 DNA only, 51 bases that are in frame from base 1. V loses 0 bases at its end and J loses 8 bases; junction bases beyond the gene matches: 8. CDR1 and CDR2 were assigned from the germline V gene (reference sequence) as LNHNV and YYDKDF. The source material was peripheral blood. The rearranged segments are TRBV15 and TRBJ2-1; 12 nucleotides in the junction match TRBD1. The sequence came from a man in his fifties or sixties with COVID-19, enrolled during active disease. The CDR3 protein is CATSREFPGQGADEQFF. The DNA sequence is as follows: TGTGCCACCAGCAGAGAATTCCCGGGACAGGGGGCCGATGAGCAGTTCTTC. Reference TRBV15 and TRBJ2-1 proteins supply the regions before and after the CDR3; the full variable domain is: DAMVIQNPRYQVTQFGKPVTLSCSQTLNHNVMYWYQQKSSQAPKLLFHYYDKDFNNEADTPDNFQSRRPNTSFCFLDIRSPGLGDTAMYLCATSREFPGQGADEQFFGPGTRLTVL.